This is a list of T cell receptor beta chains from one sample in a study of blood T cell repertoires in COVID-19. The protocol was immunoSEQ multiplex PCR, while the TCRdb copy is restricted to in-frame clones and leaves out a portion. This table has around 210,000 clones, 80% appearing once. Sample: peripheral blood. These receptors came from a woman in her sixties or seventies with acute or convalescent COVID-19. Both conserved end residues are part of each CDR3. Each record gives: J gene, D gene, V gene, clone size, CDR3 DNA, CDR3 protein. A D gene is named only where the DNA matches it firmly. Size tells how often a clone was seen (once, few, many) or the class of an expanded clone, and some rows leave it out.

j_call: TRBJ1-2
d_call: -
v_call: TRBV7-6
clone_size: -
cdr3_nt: TGTGCCAGCAGCTTAGCGTTCGGGGACTATGGCTACACCTTC
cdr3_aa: CASSLAFGDYGYTF

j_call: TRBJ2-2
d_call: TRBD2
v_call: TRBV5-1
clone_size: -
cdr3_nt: TGCGCCAGCAGCTCACCTAGCGGGAGCGGGACCGGGGAGCTGTTTTTT
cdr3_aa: CASSSPSGSGTGELFF

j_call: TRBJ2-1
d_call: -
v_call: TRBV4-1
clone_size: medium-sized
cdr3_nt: TGCGCCAGCAGCCAACCTCCGGGACAACACTACAATGAGCAGTTCTTC
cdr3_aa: CASSQPPGQHYNEQFF

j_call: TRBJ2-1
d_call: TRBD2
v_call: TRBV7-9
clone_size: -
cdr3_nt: TGTGCCAGCAGCCCCCGGACTAGCGGGGACAATGAGCAGTTCTTC
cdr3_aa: CASSPRTSGDNEQFF

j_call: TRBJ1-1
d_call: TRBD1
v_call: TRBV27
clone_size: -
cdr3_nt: TGTGCCAGCAGTCCGACATTAATTTTGGGACAGGGGATCACTGAAGCTTTCTTT
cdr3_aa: CASSPTLILGQGITEAFF

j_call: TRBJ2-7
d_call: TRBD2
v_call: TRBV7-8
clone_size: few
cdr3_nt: TGTGCCAGCAGCTTCTTAGCGGGAGGCTCCTACGAGCAGTACTTC
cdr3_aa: CASSFLAGGSYEQYF

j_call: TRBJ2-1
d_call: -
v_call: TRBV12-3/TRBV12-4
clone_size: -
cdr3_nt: TGTGCCAGCAGTTTAGCCGGTGAGCAGTTCTTC
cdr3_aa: CASSLAGEQFF

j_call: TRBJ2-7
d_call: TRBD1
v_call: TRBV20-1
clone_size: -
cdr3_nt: TGCAGTGCTAAGGGGGCGCGGGAGCAGTACTTC
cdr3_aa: CSAKGAREQYF

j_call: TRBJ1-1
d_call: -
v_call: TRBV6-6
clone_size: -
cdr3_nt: TGTGCCAGCAGTTACCAACAGGTGTTAAACACTGAAGCTTTCTTT
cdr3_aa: CASSYQQVLNTEAFF

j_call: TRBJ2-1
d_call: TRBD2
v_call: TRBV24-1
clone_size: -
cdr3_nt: TGTGCCACCAATGACGGGACTAGCGGGTCCTACAATGAGCAGTTCTTC
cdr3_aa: CATNDGTSGSYNEQFF

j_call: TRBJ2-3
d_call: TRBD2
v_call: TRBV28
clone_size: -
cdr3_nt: TGTGCCAGCATGGAGCGCAAAGCGGGGGCAGATACGCAGTATTTT
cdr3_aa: CASMERKAGADTQYF

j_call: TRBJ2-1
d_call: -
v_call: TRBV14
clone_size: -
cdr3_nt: TGTGCCAGCAGCCAATTCTCCGGGGGAAATGAGCAGTTCTTC
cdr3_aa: CASSQFSGGNEQFF

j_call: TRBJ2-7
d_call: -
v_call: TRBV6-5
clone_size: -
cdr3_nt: TGTGCCAGCATTGGGGGCAACGAGCAGTACTTC
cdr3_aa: CASIGGNEQYF

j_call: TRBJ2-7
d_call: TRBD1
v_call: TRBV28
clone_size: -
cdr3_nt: TGTGCCAGCAGACGACAGGGGGCCTACGAGCAGTACTTC
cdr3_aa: CASRRQGAYEQYF

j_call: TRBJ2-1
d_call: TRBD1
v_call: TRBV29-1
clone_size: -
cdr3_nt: TGCAGCGCTTACCTCACAGGGGTTTGGTACAATGGCCGCAAGCAGTTCTTC
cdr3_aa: CSAYLTGVWYNGRKQFF

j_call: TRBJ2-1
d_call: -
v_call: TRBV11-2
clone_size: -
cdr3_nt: TGTGCCAGCAGCTTAGATACAGCGGGCTACAATGAGCAGTTCTTC
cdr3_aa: CASSLDTAGYNEQFF

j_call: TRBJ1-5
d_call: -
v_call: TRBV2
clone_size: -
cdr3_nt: TGTGCCAGCAGTGACCGGGGGGGTCAGCCCCAGCATTTT
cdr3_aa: CASSDRGGQPQHF

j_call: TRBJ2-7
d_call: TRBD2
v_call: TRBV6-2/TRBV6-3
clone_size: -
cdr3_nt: TGTGCCAGCAGTTACCGCCAGACTAGCGGGAGTTCCGAGCAGTACTTC
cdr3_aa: CASSYRQTSGSSEQYF

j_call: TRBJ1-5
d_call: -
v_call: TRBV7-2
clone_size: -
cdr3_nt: TGTGCCAGCAGCTTGGGGCCGGGCAGATATAGCAATCAGCCCCAGCATTTT
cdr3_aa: CASSLGPGRYSNQPQHF

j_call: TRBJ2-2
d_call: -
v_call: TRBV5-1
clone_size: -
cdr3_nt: TGCGCCAGCAGCTTAGTGGCAGGGGAGCTGTTTTTT
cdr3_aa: CASSLVAGELFF

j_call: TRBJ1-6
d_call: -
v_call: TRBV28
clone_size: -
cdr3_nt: TGTGCCAGCAGTTTACGTCTAGGATATAATTCACCCCTCCACTTT
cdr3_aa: CASSLRLGYNSPLHF

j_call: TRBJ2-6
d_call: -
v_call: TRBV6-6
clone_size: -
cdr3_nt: TGTGCCAGCACTTCCTCTGGGGCCAACGTCCTGACTTTC
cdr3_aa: CASTSSGANVLTF

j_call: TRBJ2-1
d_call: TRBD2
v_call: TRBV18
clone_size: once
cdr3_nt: TGTGCCAGCTCACGCCTTCTAGCGGGAGCATACAATGAGCAGTTCTTC
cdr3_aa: CASSRLLAGAYNEQFF

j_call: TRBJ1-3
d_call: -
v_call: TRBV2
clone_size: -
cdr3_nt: TGTGCCAGCAGTGTGGCAGTCTCTGGAAACACCATATATTTT
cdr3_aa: CASSVAVSGNTIYF

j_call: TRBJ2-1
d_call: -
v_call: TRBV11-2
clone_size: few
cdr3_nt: TGTGCCAGCAGCTTAGGTAGAGGAAAATCCCCGGGGAATGAGCAGTTCTTC
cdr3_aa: CASSLGRGKSPGNEQFF

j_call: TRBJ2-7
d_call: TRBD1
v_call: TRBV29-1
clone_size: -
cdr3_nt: TGCAGCGTTGAAGAATACAGGGGATACGAGCAGTACTTC
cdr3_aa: CSVEEYRGYEQYF

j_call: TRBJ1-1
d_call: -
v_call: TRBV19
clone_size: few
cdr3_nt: TGTGCCAGTAGCAGGGAAGACCGGAAAAATGAAGCTTTCTTT
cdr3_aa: CASSREDRKNEAFF

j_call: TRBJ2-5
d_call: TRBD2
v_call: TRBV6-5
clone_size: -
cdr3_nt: TGTGCCAGCAGTTTAGAAGAAGCGGGAGGAGTTGAGACCCAGTACTTC
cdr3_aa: CASSLEEAGGVETQYF

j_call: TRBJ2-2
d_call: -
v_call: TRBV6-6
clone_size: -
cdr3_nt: TGTGCCAGCAGGGCGACAACGAACACCGGGGAGCTGTTTTTT
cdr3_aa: CASRATTNTGELFF

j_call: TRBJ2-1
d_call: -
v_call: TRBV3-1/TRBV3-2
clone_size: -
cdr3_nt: TGTGCCAGCAGCCAAGATACATTCGTGAATGAGCAGTTCTTC
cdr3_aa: CASSQDTFVNEQFF

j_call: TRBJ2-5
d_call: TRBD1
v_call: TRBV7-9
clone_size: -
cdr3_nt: TGTGCCAGCAGCATCGGACAGGGGGGAGAGACCCAGTACTTC
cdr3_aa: CASSIGQGGETQYF

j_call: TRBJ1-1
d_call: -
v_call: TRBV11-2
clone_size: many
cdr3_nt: TGTGCCAGCAGCTTAGATTGGAGGGGCGGGAACACTGAAGCTTTCTTT
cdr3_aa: CASSLDWRGGNTEAFF

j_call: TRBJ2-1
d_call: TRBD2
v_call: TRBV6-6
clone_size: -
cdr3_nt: TGTGCCAGTGGAGCGGGAGAGGTTCGGGAGCAGTTCTTC
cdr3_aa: CASGAGEVREQFF

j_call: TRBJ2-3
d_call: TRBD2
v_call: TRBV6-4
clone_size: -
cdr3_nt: TGTGCCAGCAGACCACTAGCGTCTACAGATACGCAGTATTTT
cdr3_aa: CASRPLASTDTQYF

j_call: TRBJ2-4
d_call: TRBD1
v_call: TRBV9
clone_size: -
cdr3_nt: TGTGCCAGCAGCGTAGGAACGACAGGGGGTACGAACATTCAGTACTTC
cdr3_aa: CASSVGTTGGTNIQYF

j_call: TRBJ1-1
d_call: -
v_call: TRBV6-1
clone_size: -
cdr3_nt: TGTGCCAGCAGTGACATGGTGGGGAGACTGAACACTGAAGCTTTCTTT
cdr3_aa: CASSDMVGRLNTEAFF

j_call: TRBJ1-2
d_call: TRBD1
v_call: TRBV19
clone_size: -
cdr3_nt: TGTGCCAGTAGACCGATGACAGGGGGGAACTATGGCTACACCTTC
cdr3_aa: CASRPMTGGNYGYTF

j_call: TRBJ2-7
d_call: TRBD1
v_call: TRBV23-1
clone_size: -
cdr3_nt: TGCGCCAGCAGTTCCACGGATCGCCGGGACAGGGACTCCTACGAGCAGTACTTC
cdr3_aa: CASSSTDRRDRDSYEQYF

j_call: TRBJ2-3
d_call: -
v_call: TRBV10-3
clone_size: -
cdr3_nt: TGTGCCATCAGGGGCCCGGAGGAGGCGCAGTATTTT
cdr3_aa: CAIRGPEEAQYF

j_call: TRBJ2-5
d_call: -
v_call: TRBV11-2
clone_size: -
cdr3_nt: TGTGCCAGCAGCTCGGGACAACAAGAGACCCAGTACTTC
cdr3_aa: CASSSGQQETQYF

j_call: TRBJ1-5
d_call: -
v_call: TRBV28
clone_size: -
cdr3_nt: TGTGCCAGCACCCCGAAGGGTAGGGGTTGGCAGCCCCAGCATTTT
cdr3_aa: CASTPKGRGWQPQHF

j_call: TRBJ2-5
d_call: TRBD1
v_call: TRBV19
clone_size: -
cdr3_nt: TGTGCCAGTAACCCGACAGGGGAAGAGACCCAGTACTTC
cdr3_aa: CASNPTGEETQYF

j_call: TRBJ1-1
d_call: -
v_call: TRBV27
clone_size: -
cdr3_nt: TGTGCCAGCAGACTCAGGAACTCGGACACTGAAGCTTTCTTT
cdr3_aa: CASRLRNSDTEAFF

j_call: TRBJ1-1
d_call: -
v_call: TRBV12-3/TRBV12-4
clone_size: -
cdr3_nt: TGTGCCAGCAGTTTCCTGTCGAACACTGAAGCTTTCTTT
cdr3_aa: CASSFLSNTEAFF

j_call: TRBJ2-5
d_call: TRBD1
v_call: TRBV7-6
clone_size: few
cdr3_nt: TGTGCCAGCAGCCCCTGGGACAGACAAGAGACCCAGTACTTC
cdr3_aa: CASSPWDRQETQYF

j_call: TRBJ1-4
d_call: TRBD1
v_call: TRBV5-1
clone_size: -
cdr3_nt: TGCGCCAGCAGCTTTCTAGGGGGCCAGACTAATGAAAAACTGTTTTTT
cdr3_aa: CASSFLGGQTNEKLFF

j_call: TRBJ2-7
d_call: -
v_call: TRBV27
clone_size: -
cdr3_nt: TGTGCCAGCAGTTTACCCCGCCGGGACGAGCAGTACTTC
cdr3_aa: CASSLPRRDEQYF

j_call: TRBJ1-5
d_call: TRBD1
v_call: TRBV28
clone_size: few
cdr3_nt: TGTGCCAGCAGCCTCGAACAGGGGGCGGGCAATCAGCCCCAGCATTTT
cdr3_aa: CASSLEQGAGNQPQHF

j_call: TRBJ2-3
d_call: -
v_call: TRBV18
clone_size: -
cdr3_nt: TGTGCCAGCTCACCAGGGAGTCCAGATACGCAGTATTTT
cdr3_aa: CASSPGSPDTQYF